One and the same sample provided the 32 T cell receptor beta chains below, sequenced in a study of blood T cells in healthy people across ages. Alongside a J-beta primer mix, a sample-barcoded 5' primer served in a second PCR lasting about 6 to 11 cycles. TCRdb re-analysed the 5' RACE reads in MiXCR, keeping a single row per CDR3 protein. The sample lists roughly 830,000 distinct CDR3 sequences, approximately 59% occurring once. The specimen sequenced was blood. The receptors were sampled from a man aged 25-40 years in good health.

The table lists this clonotype with a few counts. CDR3 loop: CASSLTPWTGLRTDGYTF. For the CDR3, the DNA is TGTGCCAGCAGCTTAACCCCTTGGACCGGTCTGAGGACTGATGGCTACACCTTC. V and J are TRBV7-8 and TRBJ1-2; no reliable D call. CDR1 SGHVS and CDR2 FQNEAQ come from the germline V gene. This CDR3 is 18 amino acids long. V lost 2 bases and J 6 bases, leaving 25 bases between the germline ends.

The chain links TRBV10-3 to TRBJ1-5, with D perhaps TRBD1 (5 bases). The CDR3 sequence is 12 residues long. Germline V lookup: CDR1 ENHRY, CDR2 SYGVKD. The ends were cut back, 10 bases at V and 7 bases at J, with 14 bases in the middle. The CDR3 nucleotides read TGTGCCAGCAGGGAGTTCGGGCAGCCCCAGCATTTT. As protein: CASREFGQPQHF.

This chain uses TRBV12-3 or TRBV12-4 with TRBJ1-5; 7 bases agree with TRBD1. The CDR3 covers 13 residues. J lost 6 bases, V lost 8 bases, and 7 bases had no gene match. This chain's CDR3 is CASRAGGRQPQHF. CDR3 DNA: TGTGCCAGCCGAGCAGGGGGGCGTCAGCCCCAGCATTTT.

The table lists this clonotype with a few counts. The rearrangement uses TRBV7-2 and TRBJ2-5; D is tentatively TRBD1 or TRBD2 (6 bases each). CDR3 length equals 15 residues. V was clipped by 5 bases and J by 5 bases, with 18 bases between them. The germline V gene has CDR1 SGHTA and CDR2 FQGNSA. CDR3 residues: CASSLNMGGRETQYF. The CDR3, as DNA: TGTGCCAGCAGCCTCAATATGGGGGGCAGGGAGACCCAGTACTTC.

This clonotype was counted between two and nine times. The chain joins TRBV20-1 to TRBJ2-7; D may be TRBD1 (5 bases). The CDR3 covers 14 residues. V was clipped by 8 bases and J by 2 bases, with 19 bases between them. Germline lookup yields CDR1 DFQATT and CDR2 SNEGSKA (reference sequence). CDR3 region: CSIQKGPLPYEQYF. The CDR3 coding sequence is TGCAGTATCCAAAAGGGGCCTCTACCCTACGAGCAGTACTTC.

The chain is built from TRBV7-3 and TRBJ2-2; TRBD1 might be the D (5 bases). CDR1 and CDR2 (germline): SGHTA, FQGTGA. The CDR3 extends over 13 amino acids. The V end was cut by 2 bases, the J end by 7 bases, with 8 bases between. The CDR3 coding sequence is TGTGCCAGCAGCTTACACAGGAACGGGGAGCTGTTTTTT. Encoded protein: CASSLHRNGELFF.

The V call is TRBV6-5, the J call TRBJ2-7, with TRBD1 matching 7 bases. Germline CDR1 reads MNHEY; CDR2 reads SVGAGI. The CDR3 sequence is 14 residues long. Losses at the gene ends were 0 bases for V and 4 bases for J; bases not matched to a gene: 3. The CDR3 nucleotides are TGTGCCAGCAGTTACTCGACAGGGTTGTACGAGCAGTACTTC. Translation: CASSYSTGLYEQYF.

This clonotype was observed a handful of times. This chain connects TRBV4-2 to TRBJ1-2; D remains ambiguous. This CDR3 is 14 amino acids long. Germline CDR1 and CDR2: LGHNA and YNFKEQ. Between the trimmed V and J ends, which lost 4 bases and 4 bases, there was a span of 13 bases. CDR3 coding DNA: TGTGCCAGCAGCCTGCGGGCCGAGGGCTATGGCTACACCTTC. Protein: CASSLRAEGYGYTF.

This clonotype was seen a handful of times. The chain carries TRBV13 and TRBJ2-5; 8 positions agree with TRBD1. Trimming removed 0 bases from V and 5 bases from J; junction bases left unmatched: 5. This CDR3 contains 15 residues. The V gene's germline CDR1 is PRHDT and CDR2 FYEKMQ (reference sequence). The CDR3, as DNA: TGTGCCAGCAGCTTAGGTCAGGGGGCAAGGGAGACCCAGTACTTC. Protein product: CASSLGQGARETQYF.

The table lists this clonotype with many counts. This may be a read error, as it is one base from a much larger clone. The chain has TRBV7-2 and TRBJ2-5; tentatively, D is TRBD2 (7 bases). Germline CDR1 SGHTA, CDR2 FQGNSA. Trimming took off 5 bases at V and 1 base at J, with 14 bases between the two ends. The CDR3 loop spans 15 amino acids. CDR3 coding DNA: TGTGCCAGCAGCCTAAACCGGGGGGCCCAAGAGACCCAGTACTTC. Its protein is CASSLNRGAQETQYF.

The chain carries TRBV5-1 and TRBJ1-1; D might be TRBD1 (6 bases). Germline CDR1 and CDR2: SGHRS and YFSETQ. Trimming pared 4 bases from V and 0 bases from J, leaving 13 bases between. This CDR3 has 15 residues. The CDR3 DNA reads as TGCGCCAGCAGCCCACAGGGTGGGGTGAACACTGAAGCTTTCTTT. Translation: CASSPQGGVNTEAFF.

The V call is TRBV12-3 or TRBV12-4, the J call TRBJ2-5; D uncertain. V lost 7 bases and J lost 7, with 10 bases in between. The CDR3 runs 11 residues. Written as DNA, the CDR3 is TGTGCCAGCAATTTTGAGGTGACCCAGTACTTC. It translates to CASNFEVTQYF.

The chain employs TRBV9 and TRBJ2-5, with D tentatively TRBD1 (6 bases). Germline CDR1 reads SGDLS; CDR2 reads YYNGEE. The V and J ends lost 7 bases and 1 base respectively, with 11 bases between them. The CDR3 runs to 13 residues. In DNA, the CDR3 is TGTGCCAGCGGAGGACAGCTCCAAGAGACCCAGTACTTC. Protein product: CASGGQLQETQYF.

A few counts support this clonotype. The rearrangement uses TRBV4-3 and TRBJ2-7, with D tentatively TRBD2 (6 bases). CDR3 size: 13 residues. V lost 3 bases to trimming and J lost 3 bases, with 9 bases between them. CDR1 and CDR2 from the germline V gene are LGHNA and YSLEER. The CDR3 DNA reads TGCGCCAGCAGCCAGGGGACTTACTACGAGCAGTACTTC. Protein sequence: CASSQGTYYEQYF.

The rearrangement links TRBV25-1 to TRBJ2-5, with D possibly matching TRBD1 (8 bases). V lost 6 bases and J 12 bases, leaving 14 bases between the germline ends. Per the germline V gene, CDR1 is MGHDK and CDR2 is SYGVNS. There are 11 residues in the CDR3. The CDR3, as DNA: TGTGCCAGCAGGAGGGGGGGACAGGAGTACTTC. Its protein product is CASRRGGQEYF.

The rearrangement links TRBV18 to TRBJ2-1, with D tentatively TRBD1 or TRBD2 (6 bases each). Trimming stripped 0 bases from V and 6 bases from J, with 15 bases between. The germline V gene encodes CDR1 KGHSH and CDR2 LQKENI. The CDR3 length is 16 residues. The CDR3 region is CASSPPGDWTVNEQFF. In DNA, the CDR3 is TGTGCCAGCTCACCACCGGGGGACTGGACAGTCAATGAGCAGTTCTTC.

V gene TRBV11-2 combines with J gene TRBJ2-3; D is perhaps TRBD2 (7 bases). Germline V gene sequence: CDR1 SGHAT, CDR2 FQNNGV. The CDR3 spans 15 residues. The V end was cut by 5 bases, the J end by 2 bases, with 14 bases between. The CDR3 nucleotides read TGTGCCAGCAGCGGAGCGGGACAAACCACAGATACGCAGTATTTT. The encoded protein is CASSGAGQTTDTQYF. The complete variable domain, with remaining parts taken from reference TRBV11-2 and TRBJ2-3, reads EAGVAQSPRYKIIEKRQSVAFWCNPISGHATLYWYQQILGQGPKLLIQFQNNGVVDDSQLPKDRFSAERLKGVDSTLKIQPAKLEDSAVYLCASSGAGQTTDTQYFGPGTRLTVL.

Notes on this clonotype: Since a much larger clone is just one base distant, this may be a read error. This chain links TRBV20-1 with TRBJ2-1; 7 bases are shared with TRBD2. The CDR3 has 18 residues. Germline CDR1 reads DFQATT; CDR2 reads SNEGSKA (reference sequence). The chain's CDR3 is CSTRDLYERGSSYNEQFF. The CDR3 DNA sequence: TGCAGTACTAGAGATCTCTATGAGCGGGGAAGCTCCTACAATGAGCAGTTCTTC.

This clonotype was observed once. The chain links TRBV6-2 or TRBV6-3 to TRBJ2-1; tentatively, D is TRBD2 (5 bases). V was shortened by 8 bases and J by 7 bases, with 18 bases between the two germline ends. The CDR3 runs 14 residues. The V gene's germline CDR1 is MNHEY and CDR2 SVGEGT. The DNA for the CDR3 is TGTGCCAGCCAAAAACCCCCACTAGAAAATGAGCAGTTCTTC. It is translated as CASQKPPLENEQFF.

The rearrangement uses TRBV29-1 and TRBJ1-1, with D possibly being TRBD1 (5 bases). The CDR3 spans 14 residues. Trimming left V 5 bases short and J 3 bases short, with 16 bases between. Germline assignment: CDR1 SQVTM and CDR2 ANQGSEA. The CDR3 nucleotides read TGCAGCGTTCAAGCAGGGCCGAGGGACACTGAAGCTTTCTTT. Translated, it gives CSVQAGPRDTEAFF.

This clonotype was observed a few times. The V call is TRBV29-1, the J call TRBJ2-3, with TRBD2 matching 9 bases. Germline lookup yields CDR1 SQVTM and CDR2 ANQGSEA. J gave up 5 bases and V 3 bases, and 6 bases lay outside the gene matches. This CDR3 comprises 14 residues. CDR3: CSVDQRGAGDTQYF. DNA of the CDR3: TGCAGCGTTGACCAGCGGGGGGCGGGAGATACGCAGTATTTT.

Turning to this clonotype: The junction departs from germline at one end; a sequencing error may be responsible. The rearrangement joins TRBV18 to TRBJ1-6, with a possible D match to TRBD1 (5 bases). Germline V gene lookup returns CDR1 KGHSH and CDR2 LQKENI. CDR3 length equals 17 residues. Written as DNA, the CDR3 is TGTGCCAGCTCACCATCAAGTCTGGGGACCTATAATCCACCCCTCCACTTT. Translating gives CASSPSSLGTYNPPLHF.

This chain joins TRBV20-1 and TRBJ2-3; D is unclear. The V end was cut by 6 bases, the J end by 0 bases, with 10 bases between. The CDR3 has 13 residues. CDR1 and CDR2 from the germline V gene are DFQATT and SNEGSKA (reference sequence). CDR3 residues: CSAFGPSTDTQYF. The CDR3 region has the DNA TGCAGTGCCTTCGGACCAAGCACAGATACGCAGTATTTT.

This clonotype was observed a handful of times. Sequence at one end of the junction differs from germline and may be a read error. V gene TRBV4-3 combines with J gene TRBJ2-1; the D is unclear. The CDR3 runs to 12 residues. Germline CDR1 is LGHNA and CDR2 is YSLEER. This CDR3 reads CASSQEGNEQFF. CDR3 in DNA: TGTGCCAGCAGCCAAGAAGGGAATGAGCAGTTCTTC.

This clonotype has a handful of counts. The chain has TRBV15 and TRBJ2-7; tentatively, D is TRBD1 or TRBD2 (5 bases each). V lost 1 base to trimming and J lost 6 bases, with 13 bases between them. The CDR3 extends over 14 amino acids. CDR1 and CDR2 (germline): LNHNV, YYDKDF (reference sequence). The CDR3 spells CATSRAGLASEQYF. The CDR3 region has the DNA TGTGCCACCAGCAGAGCAGGGCTAGCCTCCGAGCAGTACTTC. Full variable domain (missing parts from reference TRBV15 and TRBJ2-7): DAMVIQNPRYQVTQFGKPVTLSCSQTLNHNVMYWYQQKSSQAPKLLFHYYDKDFNNEADTPDNFQSRRPNTSFCFLDIRSPGLGDTAMYLCATSRAGLASEQYFGPGTRLTVT.

This clonotype was counted many times. The chain is built from TRBV28 and TRBJ2-1, with TRBD2 matching 11 bases. Per the germline V gene, CDR1 is MDHEN and CDR2 is SYDVKM. The CDR3 extends over 14 amino acids. V shed 6 bases and J 4 bases; nucleotides not matched to a gene: 2. This CDR3 is CASSRTSGYNEQFF. The CDR3 coding sequence is TGTGCCAGCAGCCGGACTAGCGGGTACAATGAGCAGTTCTTC.

This clonotype showed up just a few times. The genes are TRBV29-1 and TRBJ2-7, with D possibly matching TRBD1 (6 bases). Per germline, CDR1 SQVTM and CDR2 ANQGSEA. The CDR3 consists of 12 residues. Trimming took 5 bases from V and 2 from J, leaving 10 bases between them. In DNA, the CDR3 is TGCAGCGTTACAGGGAAAGCCTACGAGCAGTACTTC. It encodes CSVTGKAYEQYF.

The chain combines TRBV10-3 with TRBJ1-2, with D perhaps matching TRBD1 (6 bases). This CDR3 contains 12 residues. The germline CDR1 and CDR2 sequences are ENHRY and SYGVKD. Trimming took off 10 bases at V and 8 bases at J, with 17 bases between the two ends. The CDR3 loop is CARTTGLGGYTF. The DNA of the CDR3 is TGTGCCAGAACAACAGGGTTGGGGGGCTACACCTTC.

The chain has TRBV7-2 and TRBJ2-7; TRBD2 matches 11 bases. This CDR3 is 15 amino acids long. Germline CDR1 reads SGHTA; CDR2 reads FQGNSA. V was pared by 1 base and J by 5 bases, with 4 bases of the junction left unmatched. The CDR3 loop reads CASSLETSGGHEQYF. In DNA form, the CDR3 reads TGTGCCAGCAGCTTAGAAACTAGCGGGGGCCACGAGCAGTACTTC.

The chain uses TRBV5-6 and TRBJ1-2; 10 bases line up with TRBD1. The CDR3 totals 16 residues. CDR1 is SGHDT, CDR2 YYEEEE, per germline. J was trimmed by 5 bases and V by 3 bases; bases with no gene match: 10. The CDR3 DNA is TGTGCCAGCAGCTGGAGTATGAGGACAGGGGGGTATGGCTACACCTTC. The encoded protein is CASSWSMRTGGYGYTF.

The genes are TRBV5-5 and TRBJ1-2, with unresolved D. The V and J ends lost 4 bases and 0 bases respectively, with 13 bases between them. This CDR3 is 15 amino acids long. Germline CDR1 SGHKS, CDR2 YYEKEE (reference sequence). The CDR3 region is CASSVGLLANYGYTF. The CDR3 DNA sequence: TGTGCCAGCAGCGTTGGTCTGTTAGCTAACTATGGCTACACCTTC. Looking up the rest from reference TRBV5-5 and TRBJ1-2 gives the full variable domain: DAGVTQSPTHLIKTRGQQVTLRCSPISGHKSVSWYQQVLGQGPQFIFQYYEKEERGRGNFPDRFSARQFPNYSSELNVNALLLGDSALYLCASSVGLLANYGYTFGSGTRLTVV.

This clonotype was observed a few times. Sequence at one end of the junction differs from germline and may be a read error. V and J are TRBV7-2 and TRBJ2-1; TRBD2 might be the D (7 bases). The CDR3 length is 14 residues. Germline CDR1 SGHTA, CDR2 FQGNSA. The CDR3 DNA reads TGTGCCAGCAACTTAGGGGGGGGGGGCTATGAGCAGTTCTTC. This gives the protein CASNLGGGGYEQFF.